This T cell receptor beta chain emerged from a study of T cell responses to AZD1222 COVID-19 vaccine. The protocol was immunoSEQ multiplex PCR, while the TCRdb copy is restricted to in-frame clones and leaves out a portion. In the table there are tens of thousands of clones, roughly nine tenths of which are singletons. There are 13 residues in the CDR3. The V end lost 1 base, the J end lost 3 bases, and 8 bases lay between the germline ends. The germline V gene encodes CDR1 SGHRS and CDR2 YFSETQ. Second-dose intervals near 4 or 12 weeks were combined. V and J are TRBV5-1 and TRBJ2-7; D not resolved. The sequenced sample was peripheral blood, obtained 28 days after the second AZD1222 dose. This clonotype was sampled from an adult who received the AZD1222 COVID-19 vaccine. CDR3 protein: CASSLRRDYEQYF. The DNA of the CDR3 is TGCGCCAGCAGCTTGCGTAGGGACTACGAGCAGTACTTC.